This section outlines one T cell receptor (beta chain) sequence together with its context. Its specificity is unknown. RNA extraction and reverse transcription yielded cDNA as sequencing template. The repertoire was sequenced with immunoSEQ multiplex PCR; TCRdb's copy has only in-frame clones and lacks some. The sample has 200,000 to 250,000 clones; more than 45% are singletons. Germline CDR1 reads SGHRS; CDR2 reads YFSETQ. V shed 4 bases and J shed 5 bases, with 12 bases lying between them. This CDR3 is built from 13 residues. This specimen comes from a study of CD8+ T cells in alopecia areata. Whole-study results and caveats: Any link of baseline CD8+ expansion to response, resting on one nonresponder, remains uncertain.

The treatment was: oral pan-JAK inhibitor, 5-10 mg twice daily. The sequence came from a human donor with alopecia areata. The V and J genes are TRBV5-1 and TRBJ1-2; D not resolved. Here the sequenced sample was CD4+ T cells sorted from blood, taken at week 4, from a patient treated with tofacitinib. CDR3 protein: CASSTNSQYGYTF. CDR3 bases: TGCGCCAGCAGCACCAACAGTCAGTATGGCTACACCTTC.